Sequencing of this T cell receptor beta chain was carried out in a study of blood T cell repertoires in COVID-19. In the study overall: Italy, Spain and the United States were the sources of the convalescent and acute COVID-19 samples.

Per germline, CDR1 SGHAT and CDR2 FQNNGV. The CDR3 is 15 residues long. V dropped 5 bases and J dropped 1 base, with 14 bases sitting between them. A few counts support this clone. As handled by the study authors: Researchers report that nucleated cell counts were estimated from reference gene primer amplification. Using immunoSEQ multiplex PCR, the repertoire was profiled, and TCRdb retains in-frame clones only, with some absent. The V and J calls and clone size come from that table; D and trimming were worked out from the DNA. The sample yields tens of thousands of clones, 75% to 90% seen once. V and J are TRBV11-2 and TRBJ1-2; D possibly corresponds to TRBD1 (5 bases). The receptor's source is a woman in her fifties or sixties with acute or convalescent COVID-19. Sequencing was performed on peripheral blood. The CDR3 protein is CASSRLGGINYGYTF. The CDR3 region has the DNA TGTGCCAGCAGCCGCCTGGGGGGGATTAACTATGGCTACACCTTC.